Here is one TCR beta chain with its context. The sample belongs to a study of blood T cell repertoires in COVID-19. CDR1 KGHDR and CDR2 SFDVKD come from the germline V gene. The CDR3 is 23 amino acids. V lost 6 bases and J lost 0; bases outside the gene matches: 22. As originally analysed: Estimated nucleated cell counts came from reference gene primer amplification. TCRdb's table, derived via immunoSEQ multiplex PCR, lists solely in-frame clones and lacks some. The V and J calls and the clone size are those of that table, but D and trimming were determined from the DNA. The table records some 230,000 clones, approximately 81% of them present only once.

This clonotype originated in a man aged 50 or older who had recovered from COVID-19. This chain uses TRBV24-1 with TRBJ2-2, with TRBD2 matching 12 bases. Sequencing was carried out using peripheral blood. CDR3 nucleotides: TGTGCCACCAGTCCCCAGTTACCGGGACACGATCTAGCGGGAGGGCCGAACACCGGGGAGCTGTTTTTT. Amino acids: CATSPQLPGHDLAGGPNTGELFF.